This TCR beta chain was retrieved from a study of blood T cell repertoires in COVID-19. Background on the study: Italy, Spain and the United States were the sources of the convalescent and acute COVID-19 samples. PBMCs, B-cell-depleted T cells, or T cells provided the cDNA or gDNA that made up the material.

In the study's own analysis: Researchers report that nucleated cell counts were estimated from reference gene primer amplification. Method: immunoSEQ multiplex PCR; TCRdb's copy keeps in-frame clones and lacks some. For V, J and clone size, that table is used; D and trimming come from the DNA. Counted here are around 160,000 clones, around 75% occurring once; the ten biggest clones make up 14%. The CDR3 contains 14 residues. Per germline, CDR1 LNHDA and CDR2 SQIVND (reference sequence). Trimming pared 3 bases from V and 8 bases from J, leaving 13 bases between. The chain has TRBV19 and TRBJ1-4; TRBD1 is a possible D gene (5 bases). This receptor was taken from a woman older than 75 with acute or convalescent COVID-19. The specimen was peripheral blood. The CDR3 region has the DNA TGTGCCAGTAGTATGCCAGGGAGGAGCGAAAAACTGTTTTTT. Translation gives CASSMPGRSEKLFF. The whole variable domain, remainder taken from reference TRBV19 and TRBJ1-4, is DGGITQSPKYLFRKEGQNVTLSCEQNLNHDAMYWYRQDPGQGLRLIYYSQIVNDFQKGDIAEGYSVSREKKESFPLTVTSAQKNPTAFYLCASSMPGRSEKLFFGSGTQLSVL.